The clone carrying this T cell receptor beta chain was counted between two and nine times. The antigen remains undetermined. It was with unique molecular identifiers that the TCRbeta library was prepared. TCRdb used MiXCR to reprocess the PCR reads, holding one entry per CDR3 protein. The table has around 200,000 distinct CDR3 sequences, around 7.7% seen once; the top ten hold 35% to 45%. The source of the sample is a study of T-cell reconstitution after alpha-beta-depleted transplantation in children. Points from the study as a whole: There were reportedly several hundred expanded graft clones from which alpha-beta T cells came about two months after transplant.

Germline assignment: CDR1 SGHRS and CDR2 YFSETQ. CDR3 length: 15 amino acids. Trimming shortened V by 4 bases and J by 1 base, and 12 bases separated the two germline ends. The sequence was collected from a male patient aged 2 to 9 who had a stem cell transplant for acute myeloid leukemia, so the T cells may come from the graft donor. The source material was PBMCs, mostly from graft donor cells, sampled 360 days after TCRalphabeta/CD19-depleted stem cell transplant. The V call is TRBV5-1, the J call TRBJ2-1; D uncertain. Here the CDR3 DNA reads TGCGCCAGCAGCAGACCATTCGCATCCTACAATGAGCAGTTCTTC. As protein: CASSRPFASYNEQFF.